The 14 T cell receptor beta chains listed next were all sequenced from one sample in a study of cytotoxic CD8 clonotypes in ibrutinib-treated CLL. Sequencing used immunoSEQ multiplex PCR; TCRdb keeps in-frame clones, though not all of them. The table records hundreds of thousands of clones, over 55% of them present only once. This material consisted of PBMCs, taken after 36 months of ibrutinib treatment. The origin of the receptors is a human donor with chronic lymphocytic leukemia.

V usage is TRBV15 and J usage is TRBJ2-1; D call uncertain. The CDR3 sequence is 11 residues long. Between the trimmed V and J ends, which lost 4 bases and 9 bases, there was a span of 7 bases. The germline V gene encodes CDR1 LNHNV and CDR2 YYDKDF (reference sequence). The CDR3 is CATSTMREQFF. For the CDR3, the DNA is TGTGCCACCAGCACTATGCGTGAGCAGTTCTTC. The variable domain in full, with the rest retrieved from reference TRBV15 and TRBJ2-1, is DAMVIQNPRYQVTQFGKPVTLSCSQTLNHNVMYWYQQKSSQAPKLLFHYYDKDFNNEADTPDNFQSRRPNTSFCFLDIRSPGLGDTAMYLCATSTMREQFFGPGTRLTVL.

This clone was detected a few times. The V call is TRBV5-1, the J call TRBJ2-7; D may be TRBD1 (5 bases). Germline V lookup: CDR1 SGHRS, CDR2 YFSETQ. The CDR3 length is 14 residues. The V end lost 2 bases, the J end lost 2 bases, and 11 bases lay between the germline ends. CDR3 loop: CASSFPDSTYEQYF. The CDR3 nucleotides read TGCGCCAGCAGCTTCCCCGACAGCACCTACGAGCAGTACTTC. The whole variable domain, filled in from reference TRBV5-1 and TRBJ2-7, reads KAGVTQTPRYLIKTRGQQVTLSCSPISGHRSVSWYQQTPGQGLQFLFEYFSETQRNKGNFPGRFSGRQFSNSRSEMNVSTLELGDSALYLCASSFPDSTYEQYFGPGTRLTVT.

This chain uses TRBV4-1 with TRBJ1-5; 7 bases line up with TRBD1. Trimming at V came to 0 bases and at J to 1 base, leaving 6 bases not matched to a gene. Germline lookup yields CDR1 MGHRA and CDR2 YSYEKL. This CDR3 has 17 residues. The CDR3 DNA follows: TGCGCCAGCAGCCAAGATTCAGGGGGTTTAAGCAATCAGCCCCAGCATTTT. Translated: CASSQDSGGLSNQPQHF.

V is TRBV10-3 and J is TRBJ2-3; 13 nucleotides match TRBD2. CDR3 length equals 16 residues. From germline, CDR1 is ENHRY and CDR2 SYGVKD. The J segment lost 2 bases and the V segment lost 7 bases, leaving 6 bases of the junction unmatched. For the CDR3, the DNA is TGTGCCATCACGAGGGGGACTAGCGGGGCCACAGATACGCAGTATTTT. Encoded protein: CAITRGTSGATDTQYF.

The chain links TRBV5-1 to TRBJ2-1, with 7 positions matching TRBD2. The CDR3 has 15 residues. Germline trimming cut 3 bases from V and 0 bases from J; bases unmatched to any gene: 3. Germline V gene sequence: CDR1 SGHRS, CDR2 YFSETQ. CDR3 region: CASSSSGVSYNEQFF. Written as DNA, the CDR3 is TGCGCCAGCAGCTCGAGCGGGGTCTCCTACAATGAGCAGTTCTTC. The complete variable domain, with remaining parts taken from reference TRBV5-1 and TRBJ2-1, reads KAGVTQTPRYLIKTRGQQVTLSCSPISGHRSVSWYQQTPGQGLQFLFEYFSETQRNKGNFPGRFSGRQFSNSRSEMNVSTLELGDSALYLCASSSSGVSYNEQFFGPGTRLTVL.

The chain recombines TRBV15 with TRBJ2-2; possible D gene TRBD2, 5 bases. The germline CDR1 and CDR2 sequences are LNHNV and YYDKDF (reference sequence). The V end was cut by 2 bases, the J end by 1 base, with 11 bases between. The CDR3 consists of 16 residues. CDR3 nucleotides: TGTGCCACCAGCAGACCTCTAGCAAGGAACACCGGGGAGCTGTTTTTT. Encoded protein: CATSRPLARNTGELFF. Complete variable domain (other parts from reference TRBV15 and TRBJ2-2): DAMVIQNPRYQVTQFGKPVTLSCSQTLNHNVMYWYQQKSSQAPKLLFHYYDKDFNNEADTPDNFQSRRPNTSFCFLDIRSPGLGDTAMYLCATSRPLARNTGELFFGEGSRLTVL.

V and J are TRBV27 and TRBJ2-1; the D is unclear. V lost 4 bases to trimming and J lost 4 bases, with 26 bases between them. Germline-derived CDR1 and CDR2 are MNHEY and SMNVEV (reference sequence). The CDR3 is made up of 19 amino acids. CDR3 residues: CASSSSSITPSPFYNEQFF. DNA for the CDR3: TGTGCCAGCAGTTCAAGCTCGATTACCCCATCCCCATTTTACAATGAGCAGTTCTTC.

The DNA for the CDR3 is TGCGCCAGCAGCCAAGTACAGGGGGCAAAAGAAAAACTGTTTTTT. It translates to CASSQVQGAKEKLFF. The chain carries TRBV4-1 and TRBJ1-4, with 9 nucleotides matching TRBD1. This CDR3 region has 15 residues. Unmatched junction bases numbered 5, after V lost 1 base and J lost 8 bases. Per germline, CDR1 MGHRA and CDR2 YSYEKL.

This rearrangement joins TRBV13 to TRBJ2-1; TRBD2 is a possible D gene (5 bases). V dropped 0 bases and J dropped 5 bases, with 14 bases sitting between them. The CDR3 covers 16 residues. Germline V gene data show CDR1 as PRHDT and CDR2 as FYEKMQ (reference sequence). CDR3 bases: TGTGCCAGCAGCTTAGGTCGTCTAGCCCTTAACAATGAGCAGTTCTTC. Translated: CASSLGRLALNNEQFF.

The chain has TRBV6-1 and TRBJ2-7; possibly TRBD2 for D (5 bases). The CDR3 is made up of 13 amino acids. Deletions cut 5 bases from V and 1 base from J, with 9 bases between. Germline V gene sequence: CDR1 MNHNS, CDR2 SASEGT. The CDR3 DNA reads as TGTGCCAGCAGTCCGGGATATTCCTACGAGCAGTACTTC. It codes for CASSPGYSYEQYF.

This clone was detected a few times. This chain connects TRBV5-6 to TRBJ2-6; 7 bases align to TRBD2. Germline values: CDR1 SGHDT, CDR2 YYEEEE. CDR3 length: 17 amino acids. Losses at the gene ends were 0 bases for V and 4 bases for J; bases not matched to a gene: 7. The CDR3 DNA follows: TGTGCCAGCAGCTTGGGCGGGGGAGCGGTAGGGGCCAACGTCCTGACTTTC. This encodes CASSLGGGAVGANVLTF.

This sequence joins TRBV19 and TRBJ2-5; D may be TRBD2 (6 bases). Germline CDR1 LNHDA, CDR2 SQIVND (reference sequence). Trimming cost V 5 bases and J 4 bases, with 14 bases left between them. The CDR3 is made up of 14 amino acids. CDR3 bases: TGTGCCAGTAGTGGGGGGTTGGCGGCAGAGACCCAGTACTTC. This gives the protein CASSGGLAAETQYF.

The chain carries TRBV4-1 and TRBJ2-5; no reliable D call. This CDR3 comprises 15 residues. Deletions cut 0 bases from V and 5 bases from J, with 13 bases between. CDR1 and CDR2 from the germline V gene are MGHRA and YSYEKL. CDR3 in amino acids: CASSQDRGEGETQYF. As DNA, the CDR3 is TGCGCCAGCAGCCAAGATCGCGGCGAAGGGGAGACCCAGTACTTC.

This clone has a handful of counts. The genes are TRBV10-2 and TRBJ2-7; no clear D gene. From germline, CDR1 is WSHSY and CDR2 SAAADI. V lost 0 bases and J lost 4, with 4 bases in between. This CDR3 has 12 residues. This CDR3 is CASSESSYEQYF. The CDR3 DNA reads TGCGCCAGCAGTGAGTCGTCGTACGAGCAGTACTTC.